Listed below are T cell receptor beta chains from one sample, sequenced in a study of ipilimumab plus nivolumab after autologous stem cell transplantation. Clones were sequenced by immunoSEQ multiplex PCR, and TCRdb holds only the in-frame ones, with some missing. This table has just over 40,000 clones, 92% appearing once. The material was PBMCs, obtained in a trial of ipilimumab plus nivolumab as post-transplant consolidation. All receptors derive from a male donor with multiple myeloma. Each CDR3 is given with its conserved first and last residue. The order of the fields is CDR3 length, clone size, D gene, J gene, V gene, CDR3 protein, CDR3 DNA. A D gene is named only where the DNA matches it firmly. For some rows the clone size is stated as once, few or many, or as a class when expanded; others skip it.

12	-	-	TRBJ1-4	TRBV29-1	CSVEGANEKLFF	TGCAGCGTTGAGGGGGCAAATGAAAAACTGTTTTTT
15	-	TRBD1	TRBJ1-1	TRBV18	CASSGQGGRDTEAFF	TGTGCCAGCTCAGGACAGGGCGGTAGGGACACTGAAGCTTTCTTT
16	-	-	TRBJ2-3	TRBV7-3	CASSLTGGGATDTQYF	TGTGCCAGCAGCTTAACCGGAGGCGGGGCCACAGATACGCAGTATTTT
14	-	-	TRBJ2-3	TRBV6-6	CASSYGKGGDTQYF	TGTGCCAGCAGTTACGGGAAGGGTGGAGATACGCAGTATTTT
14	-	-	TRBJ2-4	TRBV2	CASSGVWGLNIQYF	TGTGCCAGCAGTGGAGTGTGGGGGTTAAACATTCAGTACTTC
14	-	TRBD2	TRBJ2-7	TRBV5-6	CASSDGLAPYEQYF	TGTGCCAGCAGCGACGGACTAGCGCCCTACGAGCAGTACTTC
18	-	TRBD1	TRBJ2-2	TRBV18	CASSPPIGGQGNTGELFF	TGTGCCAGCTCACCACCGATAGGGGGCCAGGGGAACACCGGGGAGCTGTTTTTT
13	-	-	TRBJ1-2	TRBV7-9	CASSLGSGDEYTF	TGTGCCAGCAGCTTGGGGTCGGGCGATGAATACACCTTC
17	once	-	TRBJ2-1	TRBV28	CASSLTPNRAWYNEQFF	TGTGCCAGCAGTTTAACGCCCAACAGGGCCTGGTACAATGAGCAGTTCTTC
13	-	-	TRBJ1-1	TRBV7-2	CASSLHPGAEAFF	TGTGCCAGCAGCTTGCACCCAGGAGCTGAAGCTTTCTTT
18	-	-	TRBJ2-5	TRBV13	CASSWRLWGRKTGETQYF	TGTGCCAGCAGCTGGCGCTTATGGGGACGCAAAACGGGAGAGACCCAGTACTTC
14	-	TRBD1	TRBJ1-5	TRBV13	CASSLGQGGQPQHF	TGTGCCAGCAGCTTAGGACAGGGGGGACAGCCCCAGCATTTT
12	-	-	TRBJ2-7	TRBV7-8	CASSLATGPRHF	TGTGCCAGCAGCTTAGCGACGGGGCCCAGGCACTTC
14	once	-	TRBJ2-7	TRBV30	CAWSNLAPVSKQYF	TGTGCCTGGAGTAATTTGGCCCCAGTAAGCAAGCAGTACTTC
15	once	TRBD1	TRBJ2-7	TRBV7-2	CASSGTPGTGYEQYF	TGTGCCAGCAGTGGCACCCCCGGGACAGGCTACGAGCAGTACTTC
17	-	-	TRBJ2-1	TRBV7-8	CASSLVGDPSAYNEQFF	TGTGCCAGCAGCTTAGTTGGAGACCCGAGTGCCTACAATGAGCAGTTCTTC
17	-	TRBD1	TRBJ2-7	TRBV6-4	CASSPVRDRGAPYEQYF	TGTGCCAGCAGCCCAGTCCGGGACAGGGGCGCTCCCTACGAGCAGTACTTC
13	-	TRBD1	TRBJ1-6	TRBV29-1	CSVGTGGDSPLHF	TGCAGCGTCGGGACAGGAGGGGATTCACCCCTCCACTTT